The entry that follows covers one TCR beta chain sequence. Its specific antigen is unknown. There are no base qualities to consult, and no much larger clone falls within one base. Relative to germline, V is 4 bases shorter and J is 6 bases shorter, with 11 bases between their ends. The germline V gene (reference sequence) gives CDR1 as SGHNT and CDR2 as YYREEE. From its cysteine to its phenylalanine, the CDR3 spans 12 amino acids. The only DNA kept is the CDR3, 36 bases in frame from the first base. The record originates from a study of shared T cell receptors in the human thymus (dated by TCRdb to about 2021). Describing the broader study: The study examined how the human thymus generates shared, self-reactive T-cell receptor alpha chains.

Receptors were amplified or captured by the immunoSEQ multiplex PCR assay. TCRdb carries this immuneACCESS record with in-frame sequences only. Its versions omit some clonotypes, under half of them owing to an unresolved V gene in the studies checked, with the rest unexplained. The sample table contains about 660,000 clones; only one count was recorded for 88% of them. The ten largest clonotypes hold 0.0095% to 0.013% of the sample. The same specimen was also included in a second study, on human thymus T cells. The second publication reports: Donors were immunologically healthy infants undergoing open corrective cardiac surgery for congenital heart defects in Finland. The thymus tissue came from surgical resects taken out during corrective cardiac surgery. Biased V and J gene segment usage appeared to be present in both thymic and peripheral blood repertoires. According to the related research, thymic TCR repertoires were highly overlapping among unrelated individuals. The study described the TCR alpha and beta repertoires in roughly 8 infant thymus samples and a few matching peripheral blood samples. The infant donors were about 6 to 244 days old, and the cohort included roughly six males and two females. Thymocytes were freed from the tissue by mechanical means and kept at -70 degrees C as pellets of roughly 8.5-30 million cells. A QIAsymphony instrument was used to extract genomic DNA from the frozen cell pellets. The immunoSEQ multiplex PCR assay was used to amplify the TCRB and TCRAD loci from a standardized amount of quality-controlled genomic DNA. The amplicons covered the V(D)J region and were long enough to include the CDR3 and to identify the V and J genes. Amplicon sequencing was performed on an Illumina platform through the commercial immunoSEQ service. Corrections for primer bias and sequencing errors followed previously described methods, while TCRAD and TCRB definitions were based on the IMGT database. The repertoires were analysed using immunoSEQ Analyzer 3.0 and VDJTools for basic statistics, V/J segment usage, diversity estimates, rarefaction and pairwise overlap. Diversity was estimated using the Chao1, ChaoE, Efron-Thisted, Shannon and inverse Simpson indices, and was also estimated on datasets down-sampled to the size of the smallest sample. Repertoire overlap used strict matching of CDR3 nucleotide sequence, V gene and J gene, with Jaccard-based multidimensional scaling clustering. On average, thymus samples yielded roughly 800,000 unique TCRB clonotypes, whereas blood samples yielded 65,000 to 100,000.

Source material: thymocytes. Recombination linked TRBV5-4 to TRBJ2-7, with TRBD2 perhaps the D gene, on 6 matching bases. This receptor was taken from a boy under two years old with a congenital heart defect. Donor details come from another sample of the same person, matched by shared clones. The nucleotide sequence is given as TGTGCCAGCAGCGCTGAGGGAGGCGAGCAGTACTTC. Translated, this is CASSAEGGEQYF.